This T cell receptor (beta chain) stems from a study of blood T cell repertoires in COVID-19. This table comes from immunoSEQ multiplex PCR, and its TCRdb copy is limited to in-frame clones, with some not included. This table has about 82,000 clones, about 80% appearing once. CDR3 length: 14 amino acids. The germline V gene encodes CDR1 MDHEN and CDR2 SYDVKM. Germline trimming cut 7 bases from V and 0 bases from J; bases unmatched to any gene: 6. Sequencing input: peripheral blood. This TCR derives from a woman aged 40 to 49 with active or convalescent COVID-19. This sequence joins TRBV28 and TRBJ2-7, with 7 bases aligning to TRBD1. Here the CDR3 reads CASTLGGGSYEQYF. The CDR3 DNA reads as TGTGCCAGCACCCTAGGGGGCGGCTCCTACGAGCAGTACTTC.